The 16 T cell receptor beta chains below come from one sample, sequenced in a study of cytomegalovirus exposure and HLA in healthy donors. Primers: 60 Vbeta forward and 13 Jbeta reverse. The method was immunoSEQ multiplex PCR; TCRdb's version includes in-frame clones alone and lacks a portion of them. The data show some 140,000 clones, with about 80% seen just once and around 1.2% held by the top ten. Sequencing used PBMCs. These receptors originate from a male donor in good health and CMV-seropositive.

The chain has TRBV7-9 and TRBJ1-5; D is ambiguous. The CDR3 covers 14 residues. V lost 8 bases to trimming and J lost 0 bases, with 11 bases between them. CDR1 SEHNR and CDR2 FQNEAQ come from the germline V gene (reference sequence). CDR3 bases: TGTGCCAGCCGTGACTCGTATAGCAATCAGCCCCAGCATTTT. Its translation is CASRDSYSNQPQHF.

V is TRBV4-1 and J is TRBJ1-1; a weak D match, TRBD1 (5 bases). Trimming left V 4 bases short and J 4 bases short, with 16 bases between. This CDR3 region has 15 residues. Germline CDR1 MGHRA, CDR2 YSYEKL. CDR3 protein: CASSLLPGEGTEAFF. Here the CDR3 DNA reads TGCGCCAGCAGCCTTCTCCCGGGGGAAGGCACTGAAGCTTTCTTT.

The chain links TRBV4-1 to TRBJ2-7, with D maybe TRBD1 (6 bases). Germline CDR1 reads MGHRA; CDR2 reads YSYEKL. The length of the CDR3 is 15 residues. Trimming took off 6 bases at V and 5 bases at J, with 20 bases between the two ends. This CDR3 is CASSLLQGWGDEQYF. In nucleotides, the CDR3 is TGCGCCAGCAGTCTTCTACAGGGTTGGGGCGACGAGCAGTACTTC.

The CDR3 is CASRRNDGSGELFF. The CDR3 DNA sequence: TGTGCCAGCAGACGAAACGACGGGTCCGGGGAGCTGTTTTTT. The gene calls are TRBV5-5 and TRBJ2-2, with no clear D. Per the germline V gene, CDR1 is SGHKS and CDR2 is YYEKEE (reference sequence). The V end lost 5 bases, the J end lost 6 bases, and 14 bases lay between the germline ends. The CDR3 loop spans 14 amino acids.

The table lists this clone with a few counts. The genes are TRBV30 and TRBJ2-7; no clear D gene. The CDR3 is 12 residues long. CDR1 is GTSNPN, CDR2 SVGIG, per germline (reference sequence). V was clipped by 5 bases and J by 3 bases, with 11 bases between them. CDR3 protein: CAWQNRNYEQYF. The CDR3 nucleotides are TGTGCCTGGCAGAACAGAAACTACGAGCAGTACTTC.

The CDR3 region is CASSYSMFQGGYGYTF. The CDR3 bases are TGTGCCAGCAGTTACTCGATGTTTCAGGGGGGCTATGGCTACACCTTC. The chain is built from TRBV6-5 and TRBJ1-2; TRBD1 matches at 7 bases. Trimming at V came to 0 bases and at J to 4 bases, leaving 8 bases not matched to a gene. This CDR3 contains 16 residues. Per the germline V gene, CDR1 is MNHEY and CDR2 is SVGAGI.

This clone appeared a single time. The CDR3 bases are TGCGCCAGCAGTGAGGGGACAGGGGGTGACTATGGCTACACCTTC. Protein sequence: CASSEGTGGDYGYTF. The J gene is TRBJ1-2, the V gene TRBV10-2, with TRBD1 identical over 11 bases. Germline CDR1 WSHSY, CDR2 SAAADI. J lost 3 bases, V lost 2 bases, and 2 bases had no gene match. CDR3 length: 15 residues.

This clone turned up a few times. This CDR3 reads CASSTGVEAFF. The CDR3 DNA follows: TGTGCCAGTTCAACAGGGGTTGAAGCTTTCTTT. The rearrangement joins TRBV19 to TRBJ1-1; 7 nucleotides line up with TRBD1. V gave up 8 bases and J gave up 7 bases; unmatched junction bases: 4. This CDR3 comprises 11 residues. Germline V CDR1 and CDR2: LNHDA, SQIVND (reference sequence). The full variable domain, rest sourced from reference TRBV19 and TRBJ1-1, is DGGITQSPKYLFRKEGQNVTLSCEQNLNHDAMYWYRQDPGQGLRLIYYSQIVNDFQKGDIAEGYSVSREKKESFPLTVTSAQKNPTAFYLCASSTGVEAFFGQGTRLTVV.

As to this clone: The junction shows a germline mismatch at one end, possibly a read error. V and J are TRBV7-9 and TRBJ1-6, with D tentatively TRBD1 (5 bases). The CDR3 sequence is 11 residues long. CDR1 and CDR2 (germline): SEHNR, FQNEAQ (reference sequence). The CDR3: CASSLGGAPSF. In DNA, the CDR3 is TGTGCCAGCAGCTTAGGTGGGGCACCGTCCTTT. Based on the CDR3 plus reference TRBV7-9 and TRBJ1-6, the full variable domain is DTGVSQNPRHKITKRGQNVTFRCDPISEHNRLYWYRQTLGQGPEFLTYFQNEAQLEKSRLLSDRFSAERPKGSFSTLEIQRTEQGDSAMYLCASSLGGAPSFGNGTRLTVT.

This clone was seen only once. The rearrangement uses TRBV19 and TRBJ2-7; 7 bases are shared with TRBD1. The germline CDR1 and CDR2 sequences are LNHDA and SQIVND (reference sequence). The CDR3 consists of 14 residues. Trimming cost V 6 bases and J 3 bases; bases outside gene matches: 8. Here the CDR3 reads CASRSRQGSYEQYF. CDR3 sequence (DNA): TGTGCCAGTAGAAGCCGACAGGGCAGCTACGAGCAGTACTTC.

This CDR3 is CASSMGTGHTYEQYF. In DNA form, the CDR3 reads TGTGCCAGTAGTATGGGGACAGGGCATACCTACGAGCAGTACTTC. The chain is built from TRBV19 and TRBJ2-7, with 9 nucleotides matching TRBD1. CDR3 length: 15 residues. The germline V gene encodes CDR1 LNHDA and CDR2 SQIVND (reference sequence). The ends lost 3 bases at V and 2 bases at J; junction bases unmatched: 5.

CDR3 nucleotide sequence: TGTGCCTGGAGTGCGGGACAGGGGGCCTACGAGCAGTACTTC. It is translated as CAWSAGQGAYEQYF. The J gene is TRBJ2-7, the V gene TRBV30; 11 nucleotides align to TRBD1. After removal of 1 base from V and 2 bases from J, the junction contained 1 base not matched to a gene. This CDR3 has 14 amino acids. The V gene's germline CDR1 is GTSNPN and CDR2 SVGIG (reference sequence).

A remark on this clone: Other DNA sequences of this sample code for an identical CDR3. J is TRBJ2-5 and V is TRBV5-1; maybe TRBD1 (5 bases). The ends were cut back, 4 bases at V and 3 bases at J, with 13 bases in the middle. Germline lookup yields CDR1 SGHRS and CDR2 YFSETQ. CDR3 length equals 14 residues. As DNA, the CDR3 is TGCGCCAGCAGCCCCGGGCAAGGGGAAGAGACCCAGTACTTC. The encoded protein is CASSPGQGEETQYF.

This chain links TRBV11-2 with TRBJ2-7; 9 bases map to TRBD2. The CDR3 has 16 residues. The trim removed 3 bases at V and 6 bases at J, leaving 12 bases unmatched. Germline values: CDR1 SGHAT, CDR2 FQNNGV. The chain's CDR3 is CASSFGSGRTPGEQYF. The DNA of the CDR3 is TGTGCCAGCAGCTTTGGGAGCGGGAGGACCCCCGGCGAGCAGTACTTC.

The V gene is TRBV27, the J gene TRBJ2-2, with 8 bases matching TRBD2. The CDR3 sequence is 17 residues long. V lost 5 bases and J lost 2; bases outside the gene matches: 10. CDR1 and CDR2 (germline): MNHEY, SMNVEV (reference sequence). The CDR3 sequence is CASSAPGTRINTGELFF. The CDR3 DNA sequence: TGTGCCAGCAGTGCACCCGGGACTAGAATTAACACCGGGGAGCTGTTTTTT.

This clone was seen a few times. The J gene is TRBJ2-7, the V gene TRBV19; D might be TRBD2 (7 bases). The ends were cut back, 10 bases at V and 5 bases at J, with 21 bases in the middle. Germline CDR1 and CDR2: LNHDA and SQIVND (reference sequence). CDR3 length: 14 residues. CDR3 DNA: TGTGCCACCGACGGGGGGACAATGTCGGACGAGCAGTACTTC. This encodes CATDGGTMSDEQYF.